Listed here are 6 T cell receptor beta chains from one sample, sequenced in a study of blood T cell repertoires in COVID-19. Clones were read by immunoSEQ multiplex PCR, and TCRdb kept only the in-frame ones, dropping some. The sample consists of approximately 300,000 clones, about 85% of them appearing once. Sequencing used peripheral blood. The receptors derive from a human donor with COVID-19, enrolled during active disease. The donor label of this sample is uncertain.

This clone was observed a single time. J is TRBJ1-5 and V is TRBV27; 8 nucleotides agree with TRBD1. V dropped 5 bases and J dropped 0; count of bases not matched to a gene: 9. The CDR3 extends over 17 amino acids. Germline V gives CDR1 MNHEY, CDR2 SMNVEV (reference sequence). Written as DNA, the CDR3 is TGTGCCAGCAGTGTCTCAGGGGGCGGTGGTAGCAATCAGCCCCAGCATTTT. Its translation is CASSVSGGGGSNQPQHF.

V is TRBV28 and J is TRBJ1-2, with no clear D. From germline, CDR1 is MDHEN and CDR2 SYDVKM. The CDR3 contains 12 residues. The germline V and J ends were trimmed by 8 bases and 8 bases, with 15 bases remaining between them. Here the CDR3 DNA reads TGTGCCAGCTCGCGAGGAAGTAGGGGCTACACCTTC. Translation gives CASSRGSRGYTF.

The rearrangement joins TRBV12-3 or TRBV12-4 to TRBJ2-7, with D perhaps TRBD2 (5 bases). The CDR3 runs to 12 residues. V was pared by 6 bases and J by 12 bases, with 18 bases between. CDR3: CASSSGSRVWYF. Written as DNA, the CDR3 is TGTGCCAGCAGCTCGGGGTCGCGGGTTTGGTACTTC.

This chain links TRBV5-4 with TRBJ2-2; TRBD1 matches 7 bases. V dropped 4 bases and J dropped 5; count of bases not matched to a gene: 5. The CDR3 totals 14 residues. Germline V lookup: CDR1 SGHNT, CDR2 YYREEE (reference sequence). The CDR3 is CASSTTGVTGELFF. CDR3 coding DNA: TGTGCCAGCAGCACTACAGGGGTAACCGGGGAGCTGTTTTTT.

This chain joins TRBV27 and TRBJ1-2, with TRBD1 identical over 7 bases. In germline, CDR1 is MNHEY, CDR2 SMNVEV (reference sequence). The J segment lost 7 bases and the V segment lost 6 bases, leaving 11 bases of the junction unmatched. This CDR3 spans 14 amino acids. CDR3 loop: CASRSPTGSFGYTF. DNA for the CDR3: TGTGCCAGCAGGTCCCCGACAGGGAGTTTTGGCTACACCTTC.

The chain employs TRBV6-5 and TRBJ1-4; TRBD1 agrees at 9 bases. There are 13 residues in the CDR3. The V segment lost 6 bases and the J segment 5 bases; nucleotides outside the gene matches: 1. Germline V gives CDR1 MNHEY, CDR2 SVGAGI. CDR3 in amino acids: CASRGTGNEKLFF. As DNA, the CDR3 is TGTGCCAGCAGGGGGACAGGGAATGAAAAACTGTTTTTT.